This record looks at one T cell receptor (beta chain) sequence and its context. Its matching antigen is unknown. Trimming took 7 bases from V and 5 from J, leaving 9 bases between them. CDR3 length equals 12 residues. From germline, CDR1 is SNHLY and CDR2 FYNNEI. The data are from a study of cytomegalovirus exposure and HLA in healthy donors. In the study overall: Under 85% of some 390 genotyped donors fell in the Caucasian-associated ancestry cluster.

The PCR ran on 60 Vbeta and 13 Jbeta primers. Sequenced by immunoSEQ multiplex PCR; TCRdb stores in-frame clones only, minus some. The data show about 200,000 clones, around 83% seen once. Study outcomes and limitations: TCR beta V segments were, for the most part, productive about 87% or about 30% of the time in an earlier analysis. Donors were assumed by presence/absence analyses to have roughly uniform sequencing depth.

This sequence joins TRBV2 and TRBJ1-5; the D is unclear. The specimen was PBMCs. The clonotype originates from a girl under 18 in good health and CMV-seronegative. CDR3 nucleotide sequence: TGTGCCAGCACCGGCGGGTATCAGCCCCAGCATTTT. Amino acid sequence: CASTGGYQPQHF.